This T cell receptor beta chain was documented in a study of cytomegalovirus exposure and HLA in healthy donors. CDR1 and CDR2 (germline): SEHNR, FQNEAQ (reference sequence). Germline trimming cut 5 bases from V and 8 bases from J; bases unmatched to any gene: 4. The CDR3 contains 14 residues. Clones were read by immunoSEQ multiplex PCR, and TCRdb kept only the in-frame ones, dropping some. The sample lists approximately 54,000 clones; about 92% were seen once. The sequence was collected from a woman aged 18-29 years in good health and CMV-seropositive. The sample taken for sequencing was PBMCs. The genes are TRBV7-9 and TRBJ1-6; 9 bases fit TRBD1. CDR3 loop: CASSRGQGYSPLHF. The CDR3 nucleotides read TGTGCCAGCAGCAGGGGACAGGGATATTCACCCCTCCACTTT.